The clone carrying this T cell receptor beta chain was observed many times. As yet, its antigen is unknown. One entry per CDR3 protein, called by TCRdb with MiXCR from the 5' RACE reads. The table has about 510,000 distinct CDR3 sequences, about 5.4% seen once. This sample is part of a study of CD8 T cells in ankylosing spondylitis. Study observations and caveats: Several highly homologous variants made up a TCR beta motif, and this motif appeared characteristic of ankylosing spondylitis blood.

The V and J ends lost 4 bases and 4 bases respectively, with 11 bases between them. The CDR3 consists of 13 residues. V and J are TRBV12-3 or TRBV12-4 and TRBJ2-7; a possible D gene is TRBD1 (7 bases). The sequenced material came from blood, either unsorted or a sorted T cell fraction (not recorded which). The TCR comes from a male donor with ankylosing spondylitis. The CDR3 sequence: CASSWGDSYEQYF. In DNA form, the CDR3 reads TGTGCCAGCAGTTGGGGGGACAGTTACGAGCAGTACTTC.